Described below is a single TCR beta chain sequence and its context. Profiling relied on immunoSEQ multiplex PCR, and the TCRdb table lists in-frame clones only, not all of them. The sample lists around 100,000 clones; 75% to 95% were seen once. The data stem from a study of PD-L1 blockade in urothelial cancer. Study at large: Beginning at some point between 2013 and 2014, patients received atezolizumab, given as 1,200 mg intravenously every 3 weeks. Of prior chemotherapy regimens, patients had received between 0 and 3.

Trimming cost V 1 base and J 7 bases; bases outside gene matches: 5. This CDR3 is built from 15 residues. Germline values: CDR1 SGHAT, CDR2 FQNNGV. Specified time point: peripheral blood 6 weeks after treatment start. Metastatic or locally advanced urothelial carcinoma was present in the patients. The TCR was taken from a man aged 60 to 75 with urothelial cancer. The specimen comprised PBMCs, sampled around atezolizumab (anti-PD-L1) treatment. The chain joins TRBV11-2 to TRBJ2-2, with 8 nucleotides matching TRBD2. The DNA of the CDR3 is TGTGCCAGCAGCTTAGTAGCGGGATGGGGCGGGGAGCTGTTTTTT. Translating gives CASSLVAGWGGELFF.